Listed here are 8 T cell receptor beta chains from one sample, sequenced in a study of CD8 T cells in Susac syndrome. The RNA input was about 0.45 to 1 ug, and it was reverse transcribed with random hexamers. Via MiXCR, TCRdb re-called the immunoSEQ multiplex PCR reads, giving one row per CDR3 protein. Here the sample spans fewer than 60,000 distinct CDR3 sequences, just under 95% being singletons. Material: CD8+ T cells from PBMCs. Receptors originate from a human donor with Susac syndrome.

J is TRBJ1-5 and V is TRBV20-1; TRBD1 might be the D (5 bases). This CDR3 is 15 amino acids long. V gave up 3 bases and J gave up 2 bases, with 14 bases separating them. Germline assignment: CDR1 DFQATT and CDR2 SNEGSKA (reference sequence). The chain's CDR3 is CSASPGIEGNQPQHF. CDR3 nucleotides: TGCAGTGCTAGCCCAGGGATTGAGGGCAATCAGCCCCAGCATTTT.

The V call is TRBV24-1, the J call TRBJ2-1; no reliable D call. CDR3 length: 15 amino acids. Trimming left V 2 bases short and J 7 bases short, with 14 bases between. From germline, CDR1 is KGHDR and CDR2 SFDVKD. This chain's CDR3 is CATSDSLEVPNEQFF. Here the CDR3 DNA reads TGTGCCACCAGTGATTCTCTCGAGGTCCCAAATGAGCAGTTCTTC.

CDR3 protein: CASIGGGRNEQFF. The CDR3 nucleotides read TGTGCCAGCATCGGGGGGGGGCGTAATGAGCAGTTCTTC. This chain connects TRBV6-6 to TRBJ2-1; 8 bases map to TRBD2. The CDR3 contains 13 residues. Germline lookup yields CDR1 MNHNY and CDR2 SVGAGI (reference sequence). V dropped 7 bases and J dropped 7; count of bases not matched to a gene: 6.

The chain carries TRBV3-1 and TRBJ1-1, with TRBD1 matching 10 bases. Trimming removed 6 bases from V and 4 bases from J; junction bases left unmatched: 2. Germline V gives CDR1 LGHDT, CDR2 YNNKEL (reference sequence). The CDR3 runs to 13 residues. The CDR3 bases are TGTGCCAGCAGGGACAGGGGGGCCACTGAAGCTTTCTTT. Encoded protein: CASRDRGATEAFF. The full variable domain, its missing parts supplied by reference TRBV3-1 and TRBJ1-1, is DTAVSQTPKYLVTQMGNDKSIKCEQNLGHDTMYWYKQDSKKFLKIMFSYNNKELIINETVPNRFSPKSPDKAHLNLHINSLELGDSAVYFCASRDRGATEAFFGQGTRLTVV.

The gene calls are TRBV19 and TRBJ2-5; no clear D gene. Trimming removed 8 bases at V and 2 bases at J, with 15 bases between. The length of the CDR3 is 14 residues. CDR1 and CDR2 from the germline V gene are LNHDA and SQIVND (reference sequence). The CDR3 DNA is TGTGCCAGTCGGCCTCTAAATTCTCAAGAGACCCAGTACTTC. Encoded protein: CASRPLNSQETQYF.

The chain joins TRBV6-5 to TRBJ2-2; 10 positions match TRBD1. V shed 6 bases and J 6 bases; nucleotides not matched to a gene: 7. CDR1 is MNHEY, CDR2 SVGAGI, per germline. This CDR3 contains 15 residues. CDR3 DNA: TGTGCCAGCAGCAAGGGACAGGGGCCCGCCGGGGAGCTGTTTTTT. Amino acids: CASSKGQGPAGELFF.

This chain connects TRBV28 to TRBJ2-7; 7 bases align to TRBD1. The CDR3 extends over 13 amino acids. V lost 5 bases to trimming and J lost 7 bases; unmatched junction nucleotides: 8. Germline CDR1 reads MDHEN; CDR2 reads SYDVKM. The CDR3 DNA reads as TGTGCCAGCAGTCCGGACAGGTCGGTTGAGCAGTACTTC. This encodes CASSPDRSVEQYF.

This rearrangement joins TRBV4-1 to TRBJ2-1; D unresolved. Germline CDR1 MGHRA, CDR2 YSYEKL. This CDR3 region has 15 residues. The ends were cut back, 3 bases at V and 4 bases at J, with 13 bases in the middle. CDR3 amino acids: CASSHLPPTYNEQFF. DNA for the CDR3: TGCGCCAGCAGCCACCTACCCCCCACATACAATGAGCAGTTCTTC.